The rows below give T cell receptor beta chains drawn from one sample of a study of blood T cell repertoires in COVID-19. Assay: immunoSEQ multiplex PCR; the TCRdb copy retains only in-frame clones and omits some. Counted here are some 78,000 clones, approximately 90% occurring once; the ten biggest clones make up 12%. The sample was peripheral blood. The receptors were gathered from a man in his 70s with active or convalescent COVID-19. Both conserved end residues are part of each CDR3. D genes are given only for firm matches. The size field is filled for only some rows; it gives once, few, many or a size class.

D gene: TRBD1; clone size: .; V gene: TRBV30; J gene: TRBJ1-1; CDR3 protein: CAWGQVNTEAFF; CDR3 DNA: TGTGCCTGGGGACAGGTGAACACTGAAGCTTTCTTT
D gene: .; clone size: once; V gene: TRBV4-3; J gene: TRBJ1-6; CDR3 protein: CASSQERQATLNNSPLHF; CDR3 DNA: TGCGCCAGCAGCCAGGAAAGACAGGCAACCCTTAATAATTCACCCCTCCACTTT
D gene: TRBD1; clone size: .; V gene: TRBV3-1/TRBV3-2; J gene: TRBJ1-2; CDR3 protein: CASSQLGQEGRYTF; CDR3 DNA: TGTGCCAGCAGCCAACTTGGACAGGAGGGTCGCTACACCTTC
D gene: TRBD1; clone size: .; V gene: TRBV4-3; J gene: TRBJ2-3; CDR3 protein: CASSQAIPTGADTQYF; CDR3 DNA: TGCGCCAGCAGCCAAGCAATCCCAACAGGGGCAGATACGCAGTATTTT
D gene: .; clone size: .; V gene: TRBV2; J gene: TRBJ1-5; CDR3 protein: CASSEARARRSNQPQHF; CDR3 DNA: TGTGCCAGCAGTGAAGCGAGGGCCCGGAGGAGCAATCAGCCCCAGCATTTT
D gene: .; clone size: .; V gene: TRBV3-1/TRBV3-2; J gene: TRBJ1-2; CDR3 protein: CASSQVTNYGYTF; CDR3 DNA: TGTGCCAGCAGCCAAGTAACTAACTATGGCTACACCTTC
D gene: TRBD1; clone size: .; V gene: TRBV18; J gene: TRBJ2-5; CDR3 protein: CASSSGTGLSETQYF; CDR3 DNA: TGTGCCAGCTCATCTGGGACAGGGTTATCAGAGACCCAGTACTTC
D gene: TRBD1; clone size: few; V gene: TRBV6-5; J gene: TRBJ1-2; CDR3 protein: CASSYRQGANGYTF; CDR3 DNA: TGTGCCAGCAGTTACAGGCAGGGGGCCAATGGCTACACCTTC
D gene: TRBD1; clone size: .; V gene: TRBV5-1; J gene: TRBJ2-7; CDR3 protein: CASSFGQGEKYEQYF; CDR3 DNA: TGCGCCAGCAGCTTCGGACAGGGAGAGAAGTACGAGCAGTACTTC
D gene: TRBD2; clone size: .; V gene: TRBV5-5; J gene: TRBJ2-7; CDR3 protein: CASSLNGGEQYF; CDR3 DNA: TGTGCCAGCAGTCTAAACGGGGGGGAGCAGTACTTC
D gene: TRBD1; clone size: .; V gene: TRBV7-9; J gene: TRBJ2-5; CDR3 protein: CASSRRQGRETQYF; CDR3 DNA: TGTGCCAGCAGCCGACGACAGGGAAGGGAGACCCAGTACTTC
D gene: .; clone size: .; V gene: TRBV5-1; J gene: TRBJ1-1; CDR3 protein: CASSPTPSNTEAFF; CDR3 DNA: TGCGCCAGCAGCCCGACACCTTCGAACACTGAAGCTTTCTTT
D gene: .; clone size: .; V gene: TRBV7-6; J gene: TRBJ1-1; CDR3 protein: CASSTVQGQNTEAFF; CDR3 DNA: TGTGCCAGCAGCACCGTCCAGGGGCAGAACACTGAAGCTTTCTTT
D gene: TRBD2; clone size: .; V gene: TRBV20-1; J gene: TRBJ2-3; CDR3 protein: CSASGMRGAEADTQYF; CDR3 DNA: TGCAGTGCTAGTGGCATGCGGGGGGCCGAAGCAGATACGCAGTATTTT
D gene: .; clone size: .; V gene: TRBV19; J gene: TRBJ2-3; CDR3 protein: CASSITPGSGADTQYF; CDR3 DNA: TGTGCCAGTAGTATCACCCCGGGGAGTGGGGCAGATACGCAGTATTTT